The present TCR beta chain was sequenced within a study of shared clonotypes between healthy human individuals. Study conclusions and caveats: Sampling covered nothing but blood. Tissue TCR repertoires likely differ from those found in blood.

This CDR3 has 15 residues. With 0 bases removed from V and 3 bases from J, the gap between germline ends came to 9 bases. CDR1 SGHDT and CDR2 YYEEEE come from the germline V gene. The table came from immunoSEQ multiplex PCR; TCRdb's copy has only in-frame clones and leaves some out. The sample holds millions of clones; over 90% are singletons and the top ten take under 0.45%. Subsets obtained from CD4+ cells comprised CD45RA+ naive and CD45RA-negative memory cells. Concerning this clone itself: Antigen specificity is unknown.

This sequence joins TRBV5-6 and TRBJ1-4; no clear D gene. The clonotype originates from a man between 18 and 29 years old in good health. Some clones in this sample may be carry-over from other donors' samples. The sequencing input was naive CD4+ T cells from PBMCs. Indicated subset: CD45RA+ positively selected. The CDR3: CASSLVQAPNEKLFF. The CDR3 DNA is TGTGCCAGCAGCTTGGTCCAGGCTCCTAATGAAAAACTGTTTTTT.